Listed below are T cell receptor beta chains from one sample, sequenced in a study of T cell responses to AZD1222 COVID-19 vaccine. Repertoires were generated with immunoSEQ multiplex PCR, while TCRdb's copy carries only in-frame clones and drops some. This sample has 150,000 or so clones, with 89% found just once. This specimen was peripheral blood, taken on day 0 of AZD1222 vaccination. These receptor sequences come from an adult in good health. Each CDR3 is given with its conserved first and last residue. Each record gives: clone size, CDR3 length, J gene, V gene, D gene, CDR3 protein, CDR3 DNA. A D gene is named only where the DNA matches it firmly. Size tells how often a clone was seen (once, few, many) or the class of an expanded clone, and some rows leave it out.

>NA|17|TRBJ2-2|TRBV19|TRBD2
CASSTPRVAGNTGELFF
TGTGCCAGTAGTACCCCCCGGGTAGCGGGGAACACCGGGGAGCTGTTTTTT
>NA|11|TRBJ2-7|TRBV25-1|NA
CASSVPYEQYF
TGTGCCAGCAGTGTCCCCTACGAGCAGTACTTC
>NA|23|TRBJ1-3|TRBV3-1/TRBV3-2|NA
CASSPPDGWWLPNVLSSGNTIYF
TGTGCCAGCAGCCCTCCTGATGGTTGGTGGCTCCCAAACGTACTTAGCTCTGGAAACACCATATATTTT
>NA|14|TRBJ1-2|TRBV20-1|TRBD1
CSASGSGGPYGYTF
TGCAGTGCTAGTGGGTCAGGGGGGCCTTATGGCTACACCTTC
>NA|15|TRBJ2-7|TRBV9|TRBD1
CASSVTGTGTYEQYF
TGTGCCAGCAGCGTAACCGGGACAGGGACCTACGAGCAGTACTTC
>NA|16|TRBJ1-1|TRBV7-9|NA
CASSYPRVGMNTEAFF
TGTGCCAGCAGCTATCCCAGAGTGGGGATGAACACTGAAGCTTTCTTT
>NA|15|TRBJ1-2|TRBV7-9|TRBD1
CASSSGQGVDYGYTF
TGTGCCAGCAGTTCTGGACAGGGGGTAGACTATGGCTACACCTTC
>NA|14|TRBJ1-1|TRBV6-2/TRBV6-3|NA
CASSPGSDVTEAFF
TGTGCCAGCAGTCCGGGGTCCGATGTCACTGAAGCTTTCTTT
>NA|13|TRBJ2-7|TRBV3-1/TRBV3-2|NA
CASSGTSSYEQYF
TGTGCCAGCAGCGGGACTTCCTCCTACGAGCAGTACTTC
>NA|15|TRBJ2-6|TRBV7-3|NA
CASSPQNSGANVLTF
TGTGCCAGCAGCCCCCAGAACTCTGGGGCCAACGTCCTGACTTTC
>NA|13|TRBJ2-7|TRBV13|NA
CASSRTIFNEQYF
TGTGCCAGCAGCCGGACTATTTTTAACGAGCAGTACTTC
>once|14|TRBJ2-3|TRBV9|NA
CASSVPDLTDTQYF
TGTGCCAGCAGCGTCCCGGACCTAACAGATACGCAGTATTTT